This T cell receptor (beta chain) was recorded in a study of T cell repertoires in cytomegalovirus infection. Study-wide context: TCR beta signatures that were public indicated CMV infection and matching HLA type.

The study's findings and limits: Cumulative frequency of public TCR beta families picked out carriers of CMV plus the relevant HLA. Predominance within the ex vivo response was attributable to HLA-C-restricted CMV-specific TCR beta clonotypes.

Via MiXCR, TCRdb re-called the reads, giving one row per CDR3 protein. Of a few hundred thousand distinct CDR3 sequences listed, around 9.5% were seen once; the top ten hold roughly 4.5%. Deletions cut 4 bases from V and 7 bases from J, with 14 bases between. The CDR3 runs 14 residues. The germline V gene has CDR1 ENHRY and CDR2 SYGVKD. For this clonotype: The antigen is unknown.

Sequences were obtained from PBMCs. The receptor's source is a human donor in good health (CMV status not recorded). Some clones in this sample may be carry-over from other donors' samples. V gene TRBV10-3 combines with J gene TRBJ2-1, with D maybe TRBD1 (6 bases). The CDR3 region is CAISAGDMGNEQFF. As DNA, the CDR3 is TGTGCCATCAGTGCCGGGGACATGGGGAATGAGCAGTTCTTC.